The 11 T cell receptor beta chains below all came from one sample that was sequenced in a study of shared clonotypes between healthy human individuals. The method was immunoSEQ multiplex PCR; TCRdb's version includes in-frame clones alone and lacks a portion of them. Among fewer than 650,000 clones, 76% were seen once, and the ten largest hold under 15%. What was sequenced was PBMCs. These TCRs come from a woman between 40 and 50 years old in good health. Some clones in this sample may be carry-over from other donors' samples.

The V and J genes are TRBV15 and TRBJ1-2; D ambiguous. V gave up 0 bases and J gave up 2 bases, with 10 bases separating them. The CDR3 is made up of 15 amino acids. Germline CDR1 LNHNV, CDR2 YYDKDF (reference sequence). For the CDR3, the DNA is TGTGCCACCAGCAGAGATCACCGGAGAAACTATGGCTACACCTTC. Amino acids: CATSRDHRRNYGYTF. Complete variable domain (other parts from reference TRBV15 and TRBJ1-2): DAMVIQNPRYQVTQFGKPVTLSCSQTLNHNVMYWYQQKSSQAPKLLFHYYDKDFNNEADTPDNFQSRRPNTSFCFLDIRSPGLGDTAMYLCATSRDHRRNYGYTFGSGTRLTVV.

V and J are TRBV7-2 and TRBJ2-7; D is possibly TRBD1 (8 bases). This CDR3 spans 14 amino acids. Trimming removed 8 bases from V and 6 bases from J, with 20 bases in between. Germline assignment: CDR1 SGHTA and CDR2 FQGNSA. CDR3 nucleotide sequence: TGTGCCAGCCGGTCCGGACAGGGCGGGGGCGAGCAGTACTTC. It is translated as CASRSGQGGGEQYF. The full variable domain, rest sourced from reference TRBV7-2 and TRBJ2-7, is GAGVSQSPSNKVTEKGKDVELRCDPISGHTALYWYRQSLGQGLEFLIYFQGNSAPDKSGLPSDRFSAERTGGSVSTLTIQRTQQEDSAVYLCASRSGQGGGEQYFGPGTRLTVT.

V and J are TRBV19 and TRBJ2-3; D might be TRBD1 (7 bases). There are 20 residues in the CDR3. Germline loops: CDR1 LNHDA, CDR2 SQIVND (reference sequence). V lost 0 bases and J lost 1, with 23 bases in between. The CDR3, as DNA: TGTGCCAGTAGTATAGATCCGGAGGGGGCCCTGCCTGGAGGCACAGATACGCAGTATTTT. Its protein product is CASSIDPEGALPGGTDTQYF.

Note on this clone: The sample holds other DNA sequences that translate to the same CDR3. The chain is built from TRBV5-1 and TRBJ1-1, with TRBD1 matching over 11 bases. This CDR3 comprises 14 residues. Germline lookup yields CDR1 SGHRS and CDR2 YFSETQ. V shed 3 bases, J shed 3 bases, and the junction held 1 base outside the gene matches. The CDR3 region is CASSWGQGDTEAFF. In DNA, the CDR3 is TGCGCCAGCAGCTGGGGACAGGGGGACACTGAAGCTTTCTTT.

In this sample, this clone turned up a few times. The chain combines TRBV4-1 with TRBJ2-1; possibly TRBD1 or TRBD2 for D (6 bases each). Looked up from germline, CDR1 is MGHRA and CDR2 is YSYEKL. The CDR3 is made up of 15 amino acids. V lost 2 bases and J 9 bases, leaving 17 bases between the germline ends. The CDR3 here is CASSQYTGRNTEQFF. CDR3 nucleotide sequence: TGCGCCAGCAGCCAATATACAGGGAGGAACACTGAGCAGTTCTTC.

The chain couples TRBV5-5 to TRBJ1-3, with D hard to call. Germline-derived CDR1 and CDR2 are SGHKS and YYEKEE (reference sequence). V lost 2 bases and J lost 0, with 9 bases in between. There are 15 residues in the CDR3. CDR3: CASSFRGGSGNTIYF. In DNA, the CDR3 is TGTGCCAGCAGCTTCCGGGGAGGCTCTGGAAACACCATATATTTT.

This clone has just one count. The gene calls are TRBV27 and TRBJ1-1; 7 nucleotides agree with TRBD1. Germline CDR1 and CDR2: MNHEY and SMNVEV (reference sequence). J was trimmed by 9 bases and V by 6 bases; bases with no gene match: 13. The CDR3 has 14 residues. This chain's CDR3 is CASSLDRWAQQAFF. CDR3 in DNA: TGTGCCAGCAGCCTGGACAGGTGGGCGCAACAAGCTTTCTTT.

The J gene is TRBJ2-1, the V gene TRBV5-4, with 7 bases lining up with TRBD2. The CDR3 sequence is 15 residues long. Per the germline V gene, CDR1 is SGHNT and CDR2 is YYREEE (reference sequence). With 5 bases clipped from V and 1 base from J, the junction kept 6 bases outside the gene matches. CDR3: CASRIAGGSYNEQFF. In nucleotides, the CDR3 is TGTGCCAGCAGGATAGCGGGCGGTTCCTACAATGAGCAGTTCTTC.

This clone occurred a few times. V and J are TRBV7-3 and TRBJ2-1, with TRBD2 matching over 11 bases. CDR3 length equals 15 residues. CDR1 is SGHTA and CDR2 is FQGTGA in the germline V gene. V lost 5 bases and J lost 3; bases outside the gene matches: 3. DNA of the CDR3: TGTGCCAGCAGCCAGGGACTAGCGGACTACAATGAGCAGTTCTTC. Translating it yields CASSQGLADYNEQFF.

The V gene is TRBV5-4, the J gene TRBJ2-3; 8 positions match TRBD1. The trim removed 1 base at V and 2 bases at J, leaving 9 bases unmatched. The CDR3 length is 17 residues. CDR1 and CDR2 (germline): SGHNT, YYREEE (reference sequence). DNA for the CDR3: TGTGCCAGCAGCTTGCCCGGACAGGGACTTCTCACAGATACGCAGTATTTT. This translates into CASSLPGQGLLTDTQYF.

V usage is TRBV4-2 and J usage is TRBJ1-1; a weak D match, TRBD1 (6 bases). Trimming removed 1 base at V and 1 base at J, with 10 bases between. CDR1 LGHNA and CDR2 YNFKEQ come from the germline V gene. The CDR3 totals 15 residues. The CDR3 bases are TGTGCCAGCAGCCAAGCGGGGGCTGGGAACACTGAAGCTTTCTTT. It translates to CASSQAGAGNTEAFF.